A single TCR beta chain is shown here with its context. The antigen remains unidentified. This entry belongs to a study of cytomegalovirus exposure and HLA in healthy donors. Both 60 Vbeta primers and 13 Jbeta primers went into the PCR. Assay: immunoSEQ multiplex PCR; the TCRdb copy retains only in-frame clones and omits some. The sample shows about 130,000 clones, around four fifths of them seen only once. The study's findings and limits: V- and J-gene trimming in TCR beta was tied to a missense DCLRE1C variant by an analysis performed later. Previously analyzed data showed that most TCR beta V segments were productive at a frequency of about 87% or about 30%. In a later analysis, HLA-C alleles had the fewest associated TCRs, DRB1 alleles the most. Analyzed later, most CMV-associated TCR beta chains appeared HLA-restricted.

The CDR3 totals 12 residues. The ends were cut back, 6 bases at V and 11 bases at J, with 16 bases in the middle. Germline V lookup: CDR1 SNHLY, CDR2 FYNNEI. This receptor was taken from a woman between 35 and 50 years old in good health and CMV-seropositive. Sequencing was performed on PBMCs. The V gene is TRBV2, the J gene TRBJ1-1; D is undetermined. The DNA for the CDR3 is TGTGCCAGCAGCGGGATGGCGTGGCATGCTTTCTTT. Its protein is CASSGMAWHAFF. Full variable domain (missing parts from reference TRBV2 and TRBJ1-1): EPEVTQTPSHQVTQMGQEVILRCVPISNHLYFYWYRQILGQKVEFLVSFYNNEISEKSEIFDDQFSVERPDGSNFTLKIRSTKLEDSAMYFCASSGMAWHAFFGQGTRLTVV.